The 24 T cell receptor beta chains below were found in one sample sequenced in a study of shared clonotypes between healthy human individuals. This table comes from immunoSEQ multiplex PCR, and its TCRdb copy is limited to in-frame clones, with some not included. The table includes 2.3 million or so clones, 90% to 95% detected once. The sample comprised naive CD4+ T cells from PBMCs. Indicated subset: CD45RA+ positively selected. The receptors originated from a man younger than 35 in good health. Some clones in this sample may be carry-over from other donors' samples.

The chain employs TRBV10-3 and TRBJ2-3, with D possibly being TRBD2 (6 bases). The CDR3 is made up of 13 amino acids. Trimming shortened V by 6 bases and J by 3 bases, and 10 bases separated the two germline ends. Germline values: CDR1 ENHRY, CDR2 SYGVKD. The CDR3, as DNA: TGTGCCATCAGCCGACTAGTGACAGATACGCAGTATTTT. Encoded protein: CAISRLVTDTQYF.

The chain uses TRBV18 and TRBJ2-7; unclear D gene. The V gene lost 6 bases and the J gene lost 6 bases, with 18 bases spanning the gap. Looked up from germline, CDR1 is KGHSH and CDR2 is LQKENI. This CDR3 contains 14 residues. This CDR3 is CASSPGSAPSEQYF. Written as DNA, the CDR3 is TGTGCCAGCTCTCCGGGCAGTGCCCCATCCGAGCAGTACTTC.

The gene calls are TRBV9 and TRBJ1-2; D uncertain. Trimming pared 0 bases from V and 2 bases from J, leaving 8 bases between. CDR1 is SGDLS, CDR2 YYNGEE, per germline. The CDR3 spans 14 residues. The DNA for the CDR3 is TGTGCCAGCAGCGTAGTCCCGACGAACTATGGCTACACCTTC. As protein: CASSVVPTNYGYTF.

The chain carries TRBV7-2 and TRBJ2-7; a weak D match, TRBD2 (6 bases). Trimming took 5 bases from V and 3 from J, leaving 17 bases between them. The CDR3 is made up of 15 amino acids. The V gene's germline CDR1 is SGHTA and CDR2 FQGNSA. The CDR3 nucleotides read TGTGCCAGCAGCCCCCGGTCGGGGGAGGTCTACGAGCAGTACTTC. Translated: CASSPRSGEVYEQYF. The full variable domain, its missing parts supplied by reference TRBV7-2 and TRBJ2-7, is GAGVSQSPSNKVTEKGKDVELRCDPISGHTALYWYRQSLGQGLEFLIYFQGNSAPDKSGLPSDRFSAERTGGSVSTLTIQRTQQEDSAVYLCASSPRSGEVYEQYFGPGTRLTVT.

This sequence joins TRBV10-3 and TRBJ2-5; no clear D gene. Germline lookup yields CDR1 ENHRY and CDR2 SYGVKD. The CDR3 totals 15 residues. V was cut by 3 bases and J by 5 bases, with 16 bases left in between. CDR3 loop: CAISENSMLGETQYF. The CDR3, as DNA: TGTGCCATCAGTGAAAACAGCATGCTGGGGGAGACCCAGTACTTC.

This clone was seen a handful of times. The chain uses TRBV28 and TRBJ1-1; 8 bases are shared with TRBD1. The germline V gene encodes CDR1 MDHEN and CDR2 SYDVKM. J was trimmed by 7 bases and V by 6 bases; bases with no gene match: 4. The CDR3 has 12 residues. The CDR3: CASRAGGFEAFF. The CDR3 DNA reads TGTGCCAGCAGAGCAGGGGGCTTTGAAGCTTTCTTT.

The V and J genes are TRBV10-3 and TRBJ1-1; the D gene is possibly TRBD1 (6 bases). The CDR3 is 14 amino acids. V lost 4 bases to trimming and J lost 7 bases, with 16 bases between them. Per the germline V gene, CDR1 is ENHRY and CDR2 is SYGVKD. The CDR3 spells CAISATGNLGEAFF. In DNA form, the CDR3 reads TGTGCCATCAGTGCAACAGGGAATTTAGGTGAAGCTTTCTTT.

This clone appeared a single time. The chain employs TRBV2 and TRBJ2-4; tentatively, D is TRBD2 (5 bases). CDR3 length: 13 amino acids. Between the trimmed V and J ends, which lost 1 base and 8 bases, there was a span of 9 bases. Germline-derived CDR1 and CDR2 are SNHLY and FYNNEI. CDR3 amino acids: CASSEGGRDIQYF. The CDR3, as DNA: TGTGCCAGCAGTGAAGGAGGGCGAGACATTCAGTACTTC.

In the case of this clone: This sample also contains other DNA sequences that code for the same CDR3. This chain connects TRBV30 to TRBJ2-1; D perhaps matches TRBD2 (5 bases). The ends were cut back, 0 bases at V and 6 bases at J, with 9 bases in the middle. From germline, CDR1 is GTSNPN and CDR2 SVGIG (reference sequence). This CDR3 has 13 amino acids. This CDR3 is CAWSVGLANEQFF. The CDR3 nucleotides are TGTGCCTGGAGTGTAGGACTGGCCAATGAGCAGTTCTTC.

V gene TRBV5-4 combines with J gene TRBJ2-3, with 8 nucleotides matching TRBD2. The CDR3 covers 14 residues. CDR1 SGHNT and CDR2 YYREEE come from the germline V gene (reference sequence). V was pared by 4 bases and J by 5 bases, with 6 bases of the junction left unmatched. The CDR3 DNA reads TGTGCCAGCAGCCAGGCGGGGGGAATAGATACGCAGTATTTT. Translated, it gives CASSQAGGIDTQYF. The full variable domain, its missing parts supplied by reference TRBV5-4 and TRBJ2-3, is ETGVTQSPTHLIKTRGQQVTLRCSSQSGHNTVSWYQQALGQGPQFIFQYYREEENGRGNFPPRFSGLQFPNYSSELNVNALELDDSALYLCASSQAGGIDTQYFGPGTRLTVL.

The chain couples TRBV19 to TRBJ2-7, with 11 bases that match TRBD2. V dropped 2 bases and J dropped 4; count of bases not matched to a gene: 4. Germline V gene sequence: CDR1 LNHDA, CDR2 SQIVND (reference sequence). CDR3 length: 15 residues. In nucleotides, the CDR3 is TGTGCCAGTAGTATACGACTAGCGGGACTTTACGAGCAGTACTTC. Translated, it gives CASSIRLAGLYEQYF.

The chain joins TRBV19 to TRBJ2-1, with D tentatively TRBD2 (6 bases). Germline assignment: CDR1 LNHDA and CDR2 SQIVND (reference sequence). The length of the CDR3 is 14 residues. The germline V and J ends were trimmed by 9 bases and 6 bases, with 18 bases remaining between them. The CDR3 DNA is TGTGCCAGCGAGAAGACTAGAAGGAGCAATGAGCAGTTCTTC. This encodes CASEKTRRSNEQFF. Together with reference TRBV19 and TRBJ2-1, the CDR3 gives the full variable domain: DGGITQSPKYLFRKEGQNVTLSCEQNLNHDAMYWYRQDPGQGLRLIYYSQIVNDFQKGDIAEGYSVSREKKESFPLTVTSAQKNPTAFYLCASEKTRRSNEQFFGPGTRLTVL.

The V call is TRBV4-3, the J call TRBJ2-3, with TRBD2 matching 8 bases. Trimming removed 0 bases from V and 5 bases from J; junction bases left unmatched: 19. This CDR3 comprises 20 residues. CDR1 and CDR2 (germline): LGHNA, YSLEER. The CDR3 reads CASSQDRGWAAGELVDTQYF. DNA of the CDR3: TGCGCCAGCAGCCAAGATCGCGGATGGGCAGCGGGAGAATTGGTAGATACGCAGTATTTT.

The chain couples TRBV4-3 to TRBJ2-4; D not certain. CDR1 and CDR2 (germline): LGHNA, YSLEER. The CDR3 extends over 15 amino acids. Deletions cut 2 bases from V and 2 bases from J, with 10 bases between. Here the CDR3 DNA reads TGCGCCAGCAGCCAACCTGACATGTCCAAAAACATTCAGTACTTC. Translation: CASSQPDMSKNIQYF.

V gene TRBV4-1 combines with J gene TRBJ2-4; 8 bases match TRBD2. This CDR3 contains 16 residues. The J segment lost 3 bases and the V segment lost 4 bases, leaving 8 bases of the junction unmatched. Germline-derived CDR1 and CDR2 are MGHRA and YSYEKL. Here the CDR3 reads CASSPTTTSGKNIQYF. The CDR3 DNA is TGCGCCAGCAGCCCAACCACAACTAGCGGCAAAAACATTCAGTACTTC.

The rearrangement joins TRBV29-1 to TRBJ1-1; D is possibly TRBD1 (5 bases). The CDR3 runs to 14 residues. The V and J ends lost 8 bases and 3 bases respectively, with 19 bases between them. Germline CDR1 reads SQVTM; CDR2 reads ANQGSEA. CDR3 loop: CSITGTAGDTEAFF. The CDR3 DNA sequence: TGCAGCATAACCGGGACGGCGGGAGACACTGAAGCTTTCTTT.

This sequence joins TRBV29-1 and TRBJ2-7; D not certain. V lost 4 bases, J lost 1 base, and 11 bases lay in between. Germline-derived CDR1 and CDR2 are SQVTM and ANQGSEA. This CDR3 spans 13 amino acids. CDR3 amino acids: CSVGLLTSYEQYF. The CDR3 DNA sequence: TGCAGCGTTGGGCTCCTGACTTCCTACGAGCAGTACTTC.

Concerning this clone itself: This may stem from a read error, because a much larger clone lies one nucleotide away. Other DNA sequences in the same sample also yield this CDR3. J is TRBJ1-1 and V is TRBV9; D unclear. CDR1 and CDR2 (germline): SGDLS, YYNGEE. The CDR3 runs 13 residues. Trimming shortened V by 2 bases and J by 1 base, and 6 bases separated the two germline ends. Here the CDR3 reads CASSVAGNTEAFF. CDR3 DNA sequence: TGTGCCAGCAGCGTCGCAGGGAACACTGAAGCTTTCTTT.

This chain uses TRBV6-4 with TRBJ1-1; D is uncertain. The V end was cut by 6 bases, the J end by 0 bases, with 11 bases between. CDR3 length equals 14 residues. Germline CDR1 and CDR2: MRHNA and SNTAGT. Here the CDR3 DNA reads TGTGCCAGCAGCTCGGGAAACATGAACACTGAAGCTTTCTTT. Amino acid sequence: CASSSGNMNTEAFF.

This chain links TRBV5-1 with TRBJ2-5; D is tentatively TRBD1 or TRBD2 (6 bases each). The V gene lost 4 bases and the J gene lost 4 bases, with 20 bases spanning the gap. CDR1 is SGHRS and CDR2 is YFSETQ in the germline V gene. This CDR3 spans 16 amino acids. For the CDR3, the DNA is TGCGCCAGCAGCCGGGGGTCAAGGGGGTTGGGAGAGACCCAGTACTTC. Encoded protein: CASSRGSRGLGETQYF.

The rearrangement links TRBV28 to TRBJ1-6; no clear D. V was clipped by 3 bases and J by 8 bases, with 5 bases between them. The CDR3 spans 12 residues. Germline V gene sequence: CDR1 MDHEN, CDR2 SYDVKM. DNA of the CDR3: TGTGCCAGCAGTTTTCGGGATTCACCCCTCCACTTT. Its translation is CASSFRDSPLHF.

This sequence joins TRBV29-1 and TRBJ2-1; 8 nucleotides align to TRBD2. The CDR3 has 16 residues. The V and J ends lost 6 bases and 8 bases, in that order; junction bases with no gene match: 18. CDR1 and CDR2 (germline): SQVTM, ANQGSEA. The CDR3 loop reads CSVGTSGPYTVDEQFF. CDR3 DNA sequence: TGCAGCGTCGGAACTAGCGGCCCTTACACCGTGGATGAGCAGTTCTTC.

This clone occurred a few times. The CDR3 region is CAIKPRGVNQPQHF. The CDR3 bases are TGTGCCATCAAACCCAGGGGAGTCAATCAGCCCCAGCATTTT. The V gene is TRBV6-1, the J gene TRBJ1-5; D is possibly TRBD1 (6 bases). This CDR3 comprises 14 residues. The V end lost 10 bases, the J end lost 3 bases, and 16 bases lay between the germline ends. Germline assignment: CDR1 MNHNS and CDR2 SASEGT.

The chain employs TRBV5-1 and TRBJ2-2; D uncertain. This CDR3 has 15 residues. Germline V gene data show CDR1 as SGHRS and CDR2 as YFSETQ. Trimming took off 0 bases at V and 1 base at J, with 7 bases between the two ends. CDR3 coding DNA: TGCGCCAGCAGCTTGGATGCAGTGAACACCGGGGAGCTGTTTTTT. This sequence encodes CASSLDAVNTGELFF.